Listed here is a single T cell receptor beta chain. The antigen is not known. Germline V CDR1 and CDR2: LNHNV, YYDKDF (reference sequence). The CDR3 is 14 amino acids. The V gene end was trimmed by 4 bases and the J gene end by 6 bases; junction bases not matched to a gene: 4. TCRdb re-analysed the 5' RACE reads in MiXCR, keeping a single row per CDR3 protein. The sample contains about 340,000 distinct CDR3 sequences, 8% to 10% of which appear only once. These data belong to a study of T cells after yellow fever vaccination. General study results and limits: The study noted that FACS-sorted repertoires could contain abundant clonotypes contaminating from the bulk population.

The sample consisted of PBMCs, taken on the day of the first yellow fever vaccination. The TCR comes from a man between 18 and 35 years old who received the YFV17D yellow fever vaccine. The rearrangement uses TRBV15 and TRBJ1-5; the match to TRBD1 covers 9 bases. The CDR3 is CATSNRQGGQPQHF. As DNA, the CDR3 is TGTGCCACCAGCAACAGACAGGGGGGTCAGCCCCAGCATTTT.